Shown below are 21 T cell receptor beta chains from a single sample sequenced in a study of beta chain features in type 1 diabetes. Reverse transcribing all isolated RNA meant expressed TCRB transcripts were sequenced. Libraries were prepared by immunoSEQ multiplex PCR; TCRdb keeps only in-frame clonotypes and omits some of them. The sample carries approximately 150,000 clones, about 10% recorded once. Sequencing was performed on naive CD4+ T cells from blood. These receptors were obtained from a young man in good health.

This clone was detected many times. This sample includes further DNA sequences coding for the same CDR3. The chain employs TRBV19 and TRBJ2-5; perhaps TRBD1 as D (5 bases). This CDR3 is built from 11 residues. The germline V gene encodes CDR1 LNHDA and CDR2 SQIVND (reference sequence). Trimming removed 8 bases from V and 5 bases from J, with 9 bases in between. The CDR3 bases are TGTGCCAGTTCATCAGGGGAGACCCAGTACTTC. Amino acid sequence: CASSSGETQYF.

This clone was picked up a small number of times. The chain carries TRBV7-2 and TRBJ2-7; TRBD1 matches at 7 bases. CDR1 and CDR2 from the germline V gene are SGHTA and FQGNSA. The CDR3 spans 14 residues. J was trimmed by 4 bases and V by 3 bases; bases with no gene match: 6. As DNA, the CDR3 is TGTGCCAGCAGCTTCCGGGACAGTCTTTACGAGCAGTACTTC. Its translation: CASSFRDSLYEQYF.

This clone has just a few counts. This chain links TRBV7-9 with TRBJ2-7, with a tentative D call TRBD1 (5 bases). There are 14 residues in the CDR3. V was trimmed by 3 bases and J by 6 bases, leaving 15 bases between them. CDR1 and CDR2 (germline): SEHNR, FQNEAQ (reference sequence). In DNA form, the CDR3 reads TGTGCCAGCAGCTTTTTAGGGGTTGAGGCCGAGCAGTACTTC. Translated, it gives CASSFLGVEAEQYF.

Many counts were recorded for this clone. This chain uses TRBV7-9 with TRBJ1-5, with 7 bases lining up with TRBD1. The germline V gene has CDR1 SEHNR and CDR2 FQNEAQ (reference sequence). V shed 2 bases and J 5 bases; nucleotides not matched to a gene: 0. CDR3 length equals 13 residues. The CDR3 spells CASSLQGDQPQHF. The CDR3 coding sequence is TGTGCCAGCAGCTTACAGGGGGATCAGCCCCAGCATTTT.

The CDR3 loop reads CASSSRVRFATNEKLFF. CDR3 coding DNA: TGCGCCAGCAGCTCCCGGGTCCGGTTTGCAACTAATGAAAAACTGTTTTTT. The chain links TRBV5-1 to TRBJ1-4, with D hard to call. Trimming pared 3 bases from V and 0 bases from J, leaving 15 bases between. From germline, CDR1 is SGHRS and CDR2 YFSETQ. The CDR3 spans 17 residues.

V is TRBV29-1 and J is TRBJ2-3, with 8 positions matching TRBD2. V was clipped by 5 bases and J by 0 bases; unmatched bases: 13. Germline CDR1 is SQVTM and CDR2 is ANQGSEA. This CDR3 contains 17 residues. In DNA, the CDR3 is TGCAGCGTTTCCGGACGTATACTAGCGGTTAGCACAGATACGCAGTATTTT. It codes for CSVSGRILAVSTDTQYF.

This clone was recorded a few times. The gene calls are TRBV2 and TRBJ2-3; no definite D call. CDR3 length: 11 residues. Per germline, CDR1 SNHLY and CDR2 FYNNEI. V shed 5 bases and J shed 6 bases, with 6 bases lying between them. The CDR3 here is CASSSLDTQYF. CDR3 coding DNA: TGTGCCAGCAGTTCTTTGGATACGCAGTATTTT.

The rearrangement joins TRBV6-5 to TRBJ2-5; 11 bases are shared with TRBD1. This CDR3 comprises 15 residues. The germline gives CDR1 MNHEY, CDR2 SVGAGI. Trimming took 2 bases from V and 5 from J; bases not matched to a gene: 4. The CDR3 here is CASSYGQGAWETQYF. The CDR3 DNA follows: TGTGCCAGCAGTTACGGACAGGGGGCATGGGAGACCCAGTACTTC.

The sample holds a few counts of this clone. The V gene is TRBV5-5, the J gene TRBJ2-1; a possible D gene is TRBD1 (6 bases). Germline-derived CDR1 and CDR2 are SGHKS and YYEKEE (reference sequence). Trimming stripped 0 bases from V and 4 bases from J, with 17 bases between. The CDR3 covers 17 residues. CDR3 nucleotide sequence: TGTGCCAGCAGCTTGGGATCACAGGGAGAACCATACAATGAGCAGTTCTTC. This sequence encodes CASSLGSQGEPYNEQFF.

This clone was counted a few times. J is TRBJ2-1 and V is TRBV30; 12 nucleotides align to TRBD2. The V and J ends lost 2 bases and 9 bases, in that order; junction bases with no gene match: 5. Germline V gives CDR1 GTSNPN, CDR2 SVGIG (reference sequence). The CDR3 covers 14 residues. The CDR3 DNA reads as TGTGCCTGGAGTTCTAGCGGGGGGGATGGTGAGCAGTTCTTC. It is translated as CAWSSSGGDGEQFF.

This chain joins TRBV6-6 and TRBJ2-5; TRBD1 matches at 10 bases. The germline V gene has CDR1 MNHNY and CDR2 SVGAGI (reference sequence). J lost 4 bases, V lost 4 bases, and 6 bases had no gene match. CDR3 length: 15 amino acids. CDR3 sequence (DNA): TGTGCCAGCAGTTCCGCTGGACAGGGGGGAGAGACCCAGTACTTC. This gives the protein CASSSAGQGGETQYF.

The gene calls are TRBV7-3 and TRBJ2-5, with 7 bases matching TRBD1. Per germline, CDR1 SGHTA and CDR2 FQGTGA. With 5 bases clipped from V and 1 base from J, the junction kept 25 bases outside the gene matches. The CDR3 covers 21 residues. CDR3 coding DNA: TGTGCCAGCAGCCATGGCTCAATTGGACAGGAAGGAACGACCTGCCAAGAGACCCAGTACTTC. Translated: CASSHGSIGQEGTTCQETQYF.

This clone occurred many times. The chain couples TRBV13 to TRBJ1-2; 10 bases are a match to TRBD1. The CDR3 loop spans 13 amino acids. Germline V gene data show CDR1 as PRHDT and CDR2 as FYEKMQ (reference sequence). Unmatched junction bases numbered 3, after V lost 5 bases and J lost 6 bases. In nucleotides, the CDR3 is TGTGCCAGCAGCGCGGGACAGGGGAATGGCTACACCTTC. Amino acids: CASSAGQGNGYTF.

This clone turned up a few times. The chain combines TRBV27 with TRBJ1-5; D is possibly TRBD1 (5 bases). The CDR3 is made up of 16 amino acids. Trimming cost V 0 bases and J 0 bases, with 9 bases left between them. Looked up from germline, CDR1 is MNHEY and CDR2 is SMNVEV (reference sequence). The CDR3 loop is CASSLSGRISNQPQHF. The CDR3 DNA is TGTGCCAGCAGTTTATCGGGGCGGATTAGCAATCAGCCCCAGCATTTT.

There are a few counts of this clone. The chain joins TRBV11-2 to TRBJ2-5; D unresolved. Germline values: CDR1 SGHAT, CDR2 FQNNGV. This CDR3 has 13 residues. Trimming pared 1 base from V and 5 bases from J, leaving 8 bases between. The CDR3 sequence: CASSLGQIETQYF. For the CDR3, the DNA is TGTGCCAGCAGCTTAGGGCAGATTGAGACCCAGTACTTC.

The gene calls are TRBV7-8 and TRBJ2-7; D perhaps matches TRBD1 (6 bases). The germline V and J ends were trimmed by 4 bases and 1 base, with 14 bases remaining between them. The length of the CDR3 is 15 residues. Germline V CDR1 and CDR2: SGHVS, FQNEAQ. The CDR3 loop reads CASSSTRDISYEQYF. CDR3 DNA sequence: TGTGCCAGCAGCTCAACCCGGGACATATCCTACGAGCAGTACTTC.

This clone came up a few times. This chain links TRBV7-9 with TRBJ2-3, with 10 positions matching TRBD2. From germline, CDR1 is SEHNR and CDR2 FQNEAQ (reference sequence). After removal of 2 bases from V and 0 bases from J, the junction contained 5 bases not matched to a gene. This CDR3 has 17 residues. The CDR3 spells CASSLLAGALSTDTQYF. CDR3 bases: TGTGCCAGCAGCTTACTAGCGGGGGCCCTTAGCACAGATACGCAGTATTTT.

Many counts were recorded for this clone. The chain has TRBV2 and TRBJ2-1, with D hard to call. Germline CDR1 SNHLY, CDR2 FYNNEI. The germline V and J ends were trimmed by 5 bases and 9 bases, with 5 bases remaining between them. This CDR3 is 10 amino acids long. The CDR3 loop reads CASSQAEQFF. CDR3 sequence (DNA): TGTGCCAGCAGTCAGGCTGAGCAGTTCTTC.

V is TRBV9 and J is TRBJ2-7, with 10 bases matching TRBD1. CDR1 and CDR2 from the germline V gene are SGDLS and YYNGEE. V was clipped by 0 bases and J by 3 bases; unmatched bases: 15. The CDR3 covers 19 residues. CDR3 amino acids: CASSVGATGGRVANYEQYF. In nucleotides, the CDR3 is TGTGCCAGCAGCGTAGGGGCGACAGGGGGCCGGGTCGCTAACTACGAGCAGTACTTC.

V is TRBV10-2 and J is TRBJ1-5; D unresolved. The V gene lost 2 bases and the J gene lost 3 bases, with 11 bases spanning the gap. The CDR3 sequence is 15 residues long. Germline loops: CDR1 WSHSY, CDR2 SAAADI. The DNA for the CDR3 is TGCGCCAGCAGTGAGGCTCGCGGATTCAATCAGCCCCAGCATTTT. Amino acid sequence: CASSEARGFNQPQHF.

The rearrangement uses TRBV15 and TRBJ2-5, with unresolved D. CDR1 LNHNV and CDR2 YYDKDF come from the germline V gene (reference sequence). V lost 1 base to trimming and J lost 0 bases, with 6 bases between them. The CDR3 contains 14 residues. The CDR3 protein is CATSRASYQETQYF. The CDR3 DNA follows: TGTGCCACCAGCAGAGCGTCGTACCAAGAGACCCAGTACTTC. The variable domain in full, completed from reference TRBV15 and TRBJ2-5, reads DAMVIQNPRYQVTQFGKPVTLSCSQTLNHNVMYWYQQKSSQAPKLLFHYYDKDFNNEADTPDNFQSRRPNTSFCFLDIRSPGLGDTAMYLCATSRASYQETQYFGPGTRLLVL.